These 6 T cell receptor beta chains originate from one sample sequenced in a study of Graves' ophthalmopathy and Graves' hyperthyroidism. TCR beta CDR3 amplification used RNA transcripts. HTBI primers were employed in first-round RT-PCR, then a second-round multiplex PCR followed. TCRdb processed the multiplex PCR reads anew with MiXCR; each CDR3 protein has one entry. The sample holds more than 550,000 distinct CDR3 sequences, over 40% seen once. The specimen was peripheral blood. The receptors were gathered from an adult man with Graves' ophthalmopathy.

This chain uses TRBV7-9 with TRBJ2-7, with TRBD2 identical over 8 bases. The CDR3 consists of 15 residues. V shed 2 bases, J shed 5 bases, and the junction held 8 bases outside the gene matches. Germline V gene lookup returns CDR1 SEHNR and CDR2 FQNEAQ (reference sequence). The CDR3 spells CASSLIPGGPNEQYF. CDR3 in DNA: TGTGCCAGCAGCTTAATACCGGGGGGGCCCAACGAGCAGTACTTC.

The V gene is TRBV25-1, the J gene TRBJ1-3; D is unclear. CDR3 length: 11 residues. Trimming stripped 5 bases from V and 8 bases from J, with 7 bases between. CDR1 and CDR2 (germline): MGHDK, SYGVNS. Here the CDR3 reads CASSTRDTIYF. The CDR3 DNA reads TGTGCCAGCAGTACCCGGGACACCATATATTTT.

This clonotype was recorded at least ten times. The genes are TRBV20-1 and TRBJ2-5; D is unresolved. CDR1 and CDR2 from the germline V gene are DFQATT and SNEGSKA (reference sequence). V lost 3 bases and J lost 2, with 4 bases in between. This CDR3 spans 11 amino acids. This CDR3 reads CSASWQETQYF. In DNA, the CDR3 is TGCAGTGCTAGCTGGCAAGAGACCCAGTACTTC.

This clonotype was counted a few times. This sequence joins TRBV11-2 and TRBJ2-7; unclear D gene. CDR1 SGHAT and CDR2 FQNNGV come from the germline V gene. The length of the CDR3 is 13 residues. Deletions cut 2 bases from V and 1 base from J, with 6 bases between. The CDR3 here is CASSLFGSYEQYF. In nucleotides, the CDR3 is TGTGCCAGCAGCTTATTTGGGTCCTACGAGCAGTACTTC.

This clonotype was recorded once. The chain joins TRBV29-1 to TRBJ1-1; no clear D gene. Trimming took off 4 bases at V and 0 bases at J, with 15 bases between the two ends. The CDR3 spans 15 residues. Germline V gene lookup returns CDR1 SQVTM and CDR2 ANQGSEA. The CDR3 DNA follows: TGCAGCGTTGGTGGGGTGGTACGCGTGAACACTGAAGCTTTCTTT. It codes for CSVGGVVRVNTEAFF.

As concerns this clonotype: Being one base from a much bigger clone, this may be a read error. The chain carries TRBV19 and TRBJ1-1; weak D call: TRBD1 (6 bases). The ends were cut back, 5 bases at V and 3 bases at J, with 16 bases in the middle. The CDR3 loop spans 15 amino acids. Per germline, CDR1 LNHDA and CDR2 SQIVND (reference sequence). This CDR3 is CASSDYRVVDTEAFF. For the CDR3, the DNA is TGTGCCAGTAGTGACTACAGGGTCGTGGACACTGAAGCTTTCTTT.